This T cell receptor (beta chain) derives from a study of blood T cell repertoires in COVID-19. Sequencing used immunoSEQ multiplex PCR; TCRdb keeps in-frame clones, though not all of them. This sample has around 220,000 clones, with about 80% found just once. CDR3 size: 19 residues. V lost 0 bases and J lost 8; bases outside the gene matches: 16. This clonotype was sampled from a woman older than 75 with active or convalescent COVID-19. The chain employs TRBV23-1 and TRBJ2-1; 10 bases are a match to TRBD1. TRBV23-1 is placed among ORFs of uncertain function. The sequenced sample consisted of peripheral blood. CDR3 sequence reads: CASSQSKGLGDRGSHEQFF. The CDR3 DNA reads TGCGCCAGCAGTCAATCCAAGGGGTTGGGGGACAGGGGTAGCCATGAGCAGTTCTTC.